The T cell receptor (beta chain) under discussion was sequenced for a study of cytomegalovirus exposure and HLA in healthy donors. The PCR contained 60 Vbeta and 13 Jbeta primers. Using immunoSEQ multiplex PCR, the repertoire was profiled, and TCRdb retains in-frame clones only, with some absent. The table shows under 100,000 clones, with around four fifths occurring only once. The CDR3 spans 15 residues. The trim removed 0 bases at V and 5 bases at J, leaving 6 bases unmatched. Germline V gives CDR1 SGDLS, CDR2 YYNGEE. Concerning this clone itself: What it binds is not known.

Study-wide results and caveats: A later analysis reported that several of the most significant clusters appeared to be linked to common viral pathogens, among them Epstein-Barr virus. Sequencing likely produced, as an artifact, a cluster of highly shared sequence variants. Among the CMV-associated chains, a few were confirmed in vitro as specific for CMV antigens. Accurate HLA-A and HLA-B prediction from TCR beta sequences was reported for most subjects.

The sequence derives from a boy between 10 and 17 years old in good health and CMV-seronegative. V usage is TRBV9 and J usage is TRBJ2-7; 9 bases are shared with TRBD1. Sample: PBMCs. This chain's CDR3 is CASSVEGTGSNEQYF. DNA of the CDR3: TGTGCCAGCAGCGTAGAAGGGACAGGGTCAAACGAGCAGTACTTC.